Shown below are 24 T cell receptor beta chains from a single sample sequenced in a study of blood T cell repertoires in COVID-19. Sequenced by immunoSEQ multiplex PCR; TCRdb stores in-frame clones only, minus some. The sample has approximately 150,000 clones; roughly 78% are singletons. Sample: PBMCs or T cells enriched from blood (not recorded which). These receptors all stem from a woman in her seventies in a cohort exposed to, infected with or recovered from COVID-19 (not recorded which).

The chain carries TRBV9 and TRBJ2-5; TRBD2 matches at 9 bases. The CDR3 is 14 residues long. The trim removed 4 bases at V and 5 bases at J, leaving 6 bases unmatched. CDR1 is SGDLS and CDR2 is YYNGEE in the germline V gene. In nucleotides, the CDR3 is TGTGCCAGCAGCACTAGCGGGTATAGGGAGACCCAGTACTTC. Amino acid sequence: CASSTSGYRETQYF.

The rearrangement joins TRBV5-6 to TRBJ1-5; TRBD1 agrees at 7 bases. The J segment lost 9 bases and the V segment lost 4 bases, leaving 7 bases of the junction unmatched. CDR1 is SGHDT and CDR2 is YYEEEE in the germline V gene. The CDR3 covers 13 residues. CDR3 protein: CASSQGGAGPQHF. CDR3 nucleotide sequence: TGTGCCAGCAGCCAAGGGGGCGCGGGGCCCCAGCATTTT.

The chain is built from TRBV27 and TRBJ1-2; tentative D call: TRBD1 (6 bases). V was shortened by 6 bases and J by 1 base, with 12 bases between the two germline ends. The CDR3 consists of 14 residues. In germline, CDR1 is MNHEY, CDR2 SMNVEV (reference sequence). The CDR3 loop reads CASSSWGRNYGYTF. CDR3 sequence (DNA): TGTGCCAGCAGCTCCTGGGGGCGTAACTATGGCTACACCTTC.

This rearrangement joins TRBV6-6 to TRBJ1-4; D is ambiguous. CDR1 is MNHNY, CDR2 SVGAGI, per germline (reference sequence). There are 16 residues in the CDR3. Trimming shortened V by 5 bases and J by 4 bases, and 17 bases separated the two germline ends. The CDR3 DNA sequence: TGTGCCAGCAGTCTTTTTGGCGGGGAAGGTAATGAAAAACTGTTTTTT. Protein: CASSLFGGEGNEKLFF.

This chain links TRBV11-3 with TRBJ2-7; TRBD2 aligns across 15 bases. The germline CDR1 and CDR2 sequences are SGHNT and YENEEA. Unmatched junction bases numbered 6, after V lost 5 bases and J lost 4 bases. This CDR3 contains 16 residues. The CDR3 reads CASSPGLAGGSYEQYF. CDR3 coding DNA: TGTGCCAGCAGCCCCGGACTAGCGGGAGGGTCGTACGAGCAGTACTTC.

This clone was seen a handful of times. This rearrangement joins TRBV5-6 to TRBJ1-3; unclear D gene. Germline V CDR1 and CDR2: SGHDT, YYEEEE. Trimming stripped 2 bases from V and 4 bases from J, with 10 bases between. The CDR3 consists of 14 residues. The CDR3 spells CASSLDVGGNTIYF. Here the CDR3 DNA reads TGTGCCAGCAGCTTAGATGTCGGGGGAAACACCATATATTTT.

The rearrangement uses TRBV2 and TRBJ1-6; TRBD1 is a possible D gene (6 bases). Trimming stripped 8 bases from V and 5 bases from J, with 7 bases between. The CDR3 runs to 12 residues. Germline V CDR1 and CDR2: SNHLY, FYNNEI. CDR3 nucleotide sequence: TGTGCCAGCCGACAGGATAATTCACCCCTCCACTTT. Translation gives CASRQDNSPLHF.

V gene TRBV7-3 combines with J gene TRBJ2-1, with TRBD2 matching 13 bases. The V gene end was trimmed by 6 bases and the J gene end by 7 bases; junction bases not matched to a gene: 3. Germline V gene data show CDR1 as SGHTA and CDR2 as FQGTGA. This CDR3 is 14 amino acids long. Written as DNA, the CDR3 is TGTGCCAGCAGTCCGGGACTAGCGGGAAATGAGCAGTTCTTC. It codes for CASSPGLAGNEQFF.

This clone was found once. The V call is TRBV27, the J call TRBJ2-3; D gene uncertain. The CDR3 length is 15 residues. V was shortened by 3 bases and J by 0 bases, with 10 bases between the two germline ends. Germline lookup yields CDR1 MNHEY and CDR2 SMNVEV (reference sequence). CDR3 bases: TGTGCCAGCAGTTTTCGGGTTACTAGCACAGATACGCAGTATTTT. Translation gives CASSFRVTSTDTQYF.

The CDR3 region is CASRDRNYYSNQPQHF. CDR3 coding DNA: TGTGCCAGCAGGGACAGGAATTATTATAGCAATCAGCCCCAGCATTTT. The rearrangement links TRBV2 to TRBJ1-5; 7 nucleotides align to TRBD1. The CDR3 totals 16 residues. The V segment lost 6 bases and the J segment 0 bases; nucleotides outside the gene matches: 8. Germline V gene data show CDR1 as SNHLY and CDR2 as FYNNEI.

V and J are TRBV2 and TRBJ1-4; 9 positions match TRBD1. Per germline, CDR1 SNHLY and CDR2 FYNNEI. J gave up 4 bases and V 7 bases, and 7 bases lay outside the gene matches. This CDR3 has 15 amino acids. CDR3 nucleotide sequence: TGTGCCAGCACCCGAGGGACAGGGTATAATGAAAAACTGTTTTTT. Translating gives CASTRGTGYNEKLFF.

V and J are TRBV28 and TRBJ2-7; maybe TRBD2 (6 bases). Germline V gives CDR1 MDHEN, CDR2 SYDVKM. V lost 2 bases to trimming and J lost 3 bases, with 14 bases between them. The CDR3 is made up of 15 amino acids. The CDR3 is CASSLTRDWDYEQYF. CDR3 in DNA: TGTGCCAGCAGTTTAACCCGGGACTGGGACTACGAGCAGTACTTC.

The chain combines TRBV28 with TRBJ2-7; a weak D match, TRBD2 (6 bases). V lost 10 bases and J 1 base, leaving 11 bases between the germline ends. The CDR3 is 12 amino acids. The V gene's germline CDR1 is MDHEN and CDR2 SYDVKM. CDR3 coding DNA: TGTGCCACCAGCGGGTTTTCCTACGAGCAGTACTTC. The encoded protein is CATSGFSYEQYF.

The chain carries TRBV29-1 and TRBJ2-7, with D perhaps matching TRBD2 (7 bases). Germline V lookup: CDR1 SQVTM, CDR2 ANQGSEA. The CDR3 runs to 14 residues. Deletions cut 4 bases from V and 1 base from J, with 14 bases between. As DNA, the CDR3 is TGCAGCGTTGTTAGGAGCGGGACATCCTACGAGCAGTACTTC. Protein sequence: CSVVRSGTSYEQYF.

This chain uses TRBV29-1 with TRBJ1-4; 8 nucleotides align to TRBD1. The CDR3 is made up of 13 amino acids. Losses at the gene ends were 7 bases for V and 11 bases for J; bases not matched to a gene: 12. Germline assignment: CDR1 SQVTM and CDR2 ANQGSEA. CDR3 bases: TGCAGCGCGTCTGGAACAGGGGGTGTGAAACTGTTTTTT. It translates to CSASGTGGVKLFF.

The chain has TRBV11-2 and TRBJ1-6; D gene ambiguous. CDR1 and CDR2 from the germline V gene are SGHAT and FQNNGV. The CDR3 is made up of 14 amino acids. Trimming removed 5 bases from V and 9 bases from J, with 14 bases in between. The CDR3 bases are TGTGCCAGCAGCCAGAACCGGGTTGGTTCACCCCTCCACTTT. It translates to CASSQNRVGSPLHF.

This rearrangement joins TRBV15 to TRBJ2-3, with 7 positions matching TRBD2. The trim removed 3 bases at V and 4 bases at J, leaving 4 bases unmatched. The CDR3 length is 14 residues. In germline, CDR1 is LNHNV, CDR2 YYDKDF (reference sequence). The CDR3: CATSRTSNADTQYF. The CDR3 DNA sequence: TGTGCCACCAGCAGGACTAGCAACGCAGATACGCAGTATTTT.

CDR3 in DNA: TGTGCCAGTAGTCTCGGATGGAGGAGGATAGCTAACTATGGCTACACCTTC. Protein: CASSLGWRRIANYGYTF. The chain joins TRBV19 to TRBJ1-2; D remains ambiguous. This CDR3 comprises 17 residues. CDR1 LNHDA and CDR2 SQIVND come from the germline V gene (reference sequence). Trimming removed 5 bases at V and 0 bases at J, with 19 bases between. The variable domain in full, completed from reference TRBV19 and TRBJ1-2, reads DGGITQSPKYLFRKEGQNVTLSCEQNLNHDAMYWYRQDPGQGLRLIYYSQIVNDFQKGDIAEGYSVSREKKESFPLTVTSAQKNPTAFYLCASSLGWRRIANYGYTFGSGTRLTVV.

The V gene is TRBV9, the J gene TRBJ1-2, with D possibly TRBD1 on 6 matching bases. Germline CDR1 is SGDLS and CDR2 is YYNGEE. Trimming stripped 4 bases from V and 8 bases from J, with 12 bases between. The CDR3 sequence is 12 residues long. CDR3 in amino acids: CASSLQGQGYTF. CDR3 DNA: TGTGCCAGCAGCTTACAGGGTCAGGGCTACACCTTC.

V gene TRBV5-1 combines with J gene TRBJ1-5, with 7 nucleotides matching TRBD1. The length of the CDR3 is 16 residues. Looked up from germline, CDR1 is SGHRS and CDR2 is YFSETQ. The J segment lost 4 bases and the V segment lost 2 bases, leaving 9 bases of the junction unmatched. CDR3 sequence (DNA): TGCGCCAGCAGCTTAAACCCGACAGGGAATAATCAGCCCCAGCATTTT. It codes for CASSLNPTGNNQPQHF. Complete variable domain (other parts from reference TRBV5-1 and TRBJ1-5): KAGVTQTPRYLIKTRGQQVTLSCSPISGHRSVSWYQQTPGQGLQFLFEYFSETQRNKGNFPGRFSGRQFSNSRSEMNVSTLELGDSALYLCASSLNPTGNNQPQHFGDGTRLSIL.

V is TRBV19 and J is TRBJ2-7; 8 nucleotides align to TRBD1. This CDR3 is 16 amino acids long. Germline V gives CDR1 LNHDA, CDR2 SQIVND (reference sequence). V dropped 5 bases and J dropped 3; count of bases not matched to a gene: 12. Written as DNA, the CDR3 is TGTGCCAGTAGTTACAATGGGCAGGGGGCCCACTACGAGCAGTACTTC. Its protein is CASSYNGQGAHYEQYF.

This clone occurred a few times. The CDR3, as DNA: TGTGCCAGCAGTTTGGACAGGGGGCGCGGCGCCTATGGCTACACCTTC. It specifies CASSLDRGRGAYGYTF. The chain recombines TRBV28 with TRBJ1-2; 11 bases align to TRBD1. CDR3 length equals 16 residues. In germline, CDR1 is MDHEN, CDR2 SYDVKM. V shed 3 bases, J shed 4 bases, and the junction held 7 bases outside the gene matches.

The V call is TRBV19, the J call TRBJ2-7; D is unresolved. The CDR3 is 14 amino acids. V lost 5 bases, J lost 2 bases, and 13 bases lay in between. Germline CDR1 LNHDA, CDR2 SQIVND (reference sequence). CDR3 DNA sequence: TGTGCCAGTAGTCCCCGCGTATTGACCTACGAGCAGTACTTC. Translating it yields CASSPRVLTYEQYF.

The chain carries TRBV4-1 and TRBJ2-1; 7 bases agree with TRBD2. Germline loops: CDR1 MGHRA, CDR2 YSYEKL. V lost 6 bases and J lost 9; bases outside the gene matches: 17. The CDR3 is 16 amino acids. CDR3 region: CASSTYGASGKGEQFF. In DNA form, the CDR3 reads TGCGCCAGCAGTACATACGGGGCTAGCGGAAAGGGTGAGCAGTTCTTC.